This T cell receptor beta chain comes out of a study of blood T cell repertoires in COVID-19. Study-wide background: The United States, Italy and Spain were the sources of the acute and convalescent COVID-19 samples. T cells, B-cell-depleted T cells, or PBMCs supplied cDNA or gDNA.

V lost 3 bases to trimming and J lost 4 bases, with 11 bases between them. Germline-derived CDR1 and CDR2 are LNHDA and SQIVND (reference sequence). The CDR3 contains 14 residues. The table came from immunoSEQ multiplex PCR; TCRdb's copy has only in-frame clones and leaves some out. The data contain 450,000 to 500,000 clones, approximately 85% of them singletons. The sequenced material came from peripheral blood. The V gene is TRBV19, the J gene TRBJ2-3, with D unclear. The source is a human donor in a cohort sampled during active COVID-19. Here the CDR3 reads CASSMFFAADTQYF. The CDR3 nucleotides are TGTGCCAGTAGTATGTTTTTCGCAGCAGATACGCAGTATTTT.